This note documents a single T cell receptor beta chain sequence. Individual cDNA molecules each received unique molecular identifiers attached to them. TCRdb reprocessed the 5' RACE reads via MiXCR and lists one record per CDR3 protein. The sample has around 57,000 distinct CDR3 sequences, about 6% seen once. The data derive from a study of early T cells in non-severe SARS-CoV-2 infection. The CDR3 is made up of 15 amino acids. Germline CDR1 MNHEY, CDR2 SVGEGT. The V gene end was trimmed by 4 bases and the J gene end by 2 bases; junction bases not matched to a gene: 7. The source of this sequence is an adult who was a healthcare worker with PCR-confirmed SARS-CoV-2 infection or an uninfected control (not recorded which). This chain uses TRBV6-2 or TRBV6-3 with TRBJ1-2; 7 bases agree with TRBD1. Here the sequenced sample was whole blood, taken at baseline. This CDR3 is CASSSRDSQNYGYTF. CDR3 nucleotide sequence: TGTGCCAGCAGTTCCAGGGACAGCCAGAACTATGGCTACACCTTC.